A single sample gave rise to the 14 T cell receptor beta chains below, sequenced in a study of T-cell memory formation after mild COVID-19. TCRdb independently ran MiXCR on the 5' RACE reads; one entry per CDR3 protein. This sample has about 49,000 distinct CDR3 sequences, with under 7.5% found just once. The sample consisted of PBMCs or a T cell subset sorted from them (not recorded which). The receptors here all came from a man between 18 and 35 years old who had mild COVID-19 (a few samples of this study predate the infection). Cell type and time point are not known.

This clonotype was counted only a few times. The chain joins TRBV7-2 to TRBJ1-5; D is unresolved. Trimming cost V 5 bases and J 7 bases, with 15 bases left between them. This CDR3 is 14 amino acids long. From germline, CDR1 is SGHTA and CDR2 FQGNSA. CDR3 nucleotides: TGTGCCAGCAGCCAAACCCCCGTAGCCCAGCCCCAGCATTTT. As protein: CASSQTPVAQPQHF.

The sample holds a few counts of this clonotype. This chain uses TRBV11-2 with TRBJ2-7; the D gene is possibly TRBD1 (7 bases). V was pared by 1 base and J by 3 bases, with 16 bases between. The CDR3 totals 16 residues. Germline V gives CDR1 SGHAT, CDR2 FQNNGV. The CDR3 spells CASSLVRQGGNYEQYF. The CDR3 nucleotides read TGTGCCAGCAGCTTAGTTCGACAGGGAGGAAACTACGAGCAGTACTTC. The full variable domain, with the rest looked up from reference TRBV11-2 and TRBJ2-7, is EAGVAQSPRYKIIEKRQSVAFWCNPISGHATLYWYQQILGQGPKLLIQFQNNGVVDDSQLPKDRFSAERLKGVDSTLKIQPAKLEDSAVYLCASSLVRQGGNYEQYFGPGTRLTVT.

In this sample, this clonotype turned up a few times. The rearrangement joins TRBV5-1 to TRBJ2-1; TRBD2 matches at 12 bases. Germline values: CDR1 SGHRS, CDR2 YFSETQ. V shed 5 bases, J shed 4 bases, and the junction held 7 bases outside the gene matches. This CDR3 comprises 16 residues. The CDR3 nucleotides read TGCGCCAGCAGTCCCCTAGCGGGGGGGCAATACAATGAGCAGTTCTTC. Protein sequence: CASSPLAGGQYNEQFF. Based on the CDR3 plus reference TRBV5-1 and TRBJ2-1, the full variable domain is KAGVTQTPRYLIKTRGQQVTLSCSPISGHRSVSWYQQTPGQGLQFLFEYFSETQRNKGNFPGRFSGRQFSNSRSEMNVSTLELGDSALYLCASSPLAGGQYNEQFFGPGTRLTVL.

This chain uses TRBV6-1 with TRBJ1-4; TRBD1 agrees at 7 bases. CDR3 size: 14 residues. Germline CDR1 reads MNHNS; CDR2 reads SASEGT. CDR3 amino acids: CATRQGATNEKLFF. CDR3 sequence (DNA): TGTGCGACAAGACAGGGTGCAACTAATGAAAAACTGTTTTTT.

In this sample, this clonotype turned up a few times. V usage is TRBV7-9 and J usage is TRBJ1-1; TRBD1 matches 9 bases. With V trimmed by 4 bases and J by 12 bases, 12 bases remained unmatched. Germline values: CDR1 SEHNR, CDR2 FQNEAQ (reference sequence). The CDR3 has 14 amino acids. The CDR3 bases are TGTGCCAGCAGCTCACGCACAGGGGGCGTTGAGACTTTCTTT. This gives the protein CASSSRTGGVETFF.

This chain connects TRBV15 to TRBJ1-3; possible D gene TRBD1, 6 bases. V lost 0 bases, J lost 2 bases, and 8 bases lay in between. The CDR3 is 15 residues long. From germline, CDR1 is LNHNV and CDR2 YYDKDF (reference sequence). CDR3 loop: CATSRDRGAGNTIYF. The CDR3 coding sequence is TGTGCCACCAGCAGAGATAGGGGGGCTGGAAACACCATATATTTT.

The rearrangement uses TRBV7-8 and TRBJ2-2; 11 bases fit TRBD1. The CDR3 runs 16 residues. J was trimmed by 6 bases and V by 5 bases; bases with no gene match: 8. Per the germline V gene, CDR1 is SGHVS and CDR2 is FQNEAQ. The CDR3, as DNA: TGTGCCAGCAGCCCCCGAGGACAGGGGGCAGCCGGGGAGCTGTTTTTT. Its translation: CASSPRGQGAAGELFF.

CDR3 loop: CASSQRDSTDQPQHF. For the CDR3, the DNA is TGCGCCAGCAGCCAACGGGACAGTACAGATCAGCCCCAGCATTTT. This rearrangement joins TRBV4-1 to TRBJ1-5; TRBD1 aligns across 7 bases. The CDR3 sequence is 15 residues long. The junction had 6 bases not matched to a gene; V was cut back by 2 bases and J by 5 bases. Germline V lookup: CDR1 MGHRA, CDR2 YSYEKL.

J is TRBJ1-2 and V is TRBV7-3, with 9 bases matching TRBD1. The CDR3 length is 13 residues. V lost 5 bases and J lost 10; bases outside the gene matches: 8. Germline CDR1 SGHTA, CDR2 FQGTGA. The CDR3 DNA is TGTGCCAGCAGCCCTGGGACAGGGAACGACTACACCTTC. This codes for CASSPGTGNDYTF.

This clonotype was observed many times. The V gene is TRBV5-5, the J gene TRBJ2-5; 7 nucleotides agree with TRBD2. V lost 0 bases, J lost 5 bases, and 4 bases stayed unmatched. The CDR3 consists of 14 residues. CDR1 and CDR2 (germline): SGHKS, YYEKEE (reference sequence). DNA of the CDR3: TGTGCCAGCAGCTTGGTTTGGGGAGGGGAGACCCAGTACTTC. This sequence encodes CASSLVWGGETQYF.

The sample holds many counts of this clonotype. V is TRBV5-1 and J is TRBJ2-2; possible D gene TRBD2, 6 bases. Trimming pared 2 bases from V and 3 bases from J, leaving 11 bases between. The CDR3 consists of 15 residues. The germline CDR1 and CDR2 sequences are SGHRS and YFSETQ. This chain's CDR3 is CASSFGGSDTGELFF. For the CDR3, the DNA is TGCGCCAGCAGCTTCGGGGGTTCGGACACCGGGGAGCTGTTTTTT.

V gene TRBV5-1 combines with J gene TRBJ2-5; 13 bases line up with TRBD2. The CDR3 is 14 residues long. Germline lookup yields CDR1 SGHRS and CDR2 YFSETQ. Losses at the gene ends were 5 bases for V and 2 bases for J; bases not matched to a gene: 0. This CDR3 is CASRTSGGQETQYF. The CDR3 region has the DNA TGCGCCAGCAGGACTAGCGGGGGGCAAGAGACCCAGTACTTC.

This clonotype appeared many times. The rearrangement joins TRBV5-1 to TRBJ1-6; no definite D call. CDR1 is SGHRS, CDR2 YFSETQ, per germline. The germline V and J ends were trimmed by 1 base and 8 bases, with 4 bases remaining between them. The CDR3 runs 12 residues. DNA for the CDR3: TGCGCCAGCAGCTTGCCCGATTCACCCCTCCACTTT. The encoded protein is CASSLPDSPLHF.

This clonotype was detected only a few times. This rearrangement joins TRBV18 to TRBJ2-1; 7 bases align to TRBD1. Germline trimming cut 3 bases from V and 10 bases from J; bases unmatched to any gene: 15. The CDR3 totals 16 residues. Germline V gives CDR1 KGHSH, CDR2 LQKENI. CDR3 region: CASSPGGNRGVNEQFF. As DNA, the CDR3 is TGTGCCAGCTCACCCGGAGGAAACAGGGGCGTAAACGAGCAGTTCTTC.